This T cell receptor beta chain was found in a study of blood T cell repertoires in COVID-19 (dated by TCRdb to the early 2020s). About the investigation overall: Collaborator samples came from the United States, Italy and Spain and covered acute and convalescent phases of COVID-19. The material from the prospective study consisted of cDNA or gDNA derived from T cells, B-cell-depleted T cells, or PBMCs. The dataset comprised deeply sampled blood TCRbeta repertoires from subjects exposed to, actively infected with, or recovered from COVID-19. The repertoires were made available in a free public database intended to serve as a resource for research on the immune response to SARS-CoV-2. Samples came from the ongoing ImmuneRACE study (first 160 participants) plus 1,254 subjects from 6 global collaborators. Sample metadata almost always included a de-identified subject ID, COVID-19 status, age in years and sex. HLA class I and class II types, where available, came from metadata supplied by the sample provider rather than from assay-based typing. The paper's findings and limits, for the study overall: How much clinical and demographic metadata was included differed by source and by participant, and the metadata was provided uncurated.

Collaborating institutions collected whole blood in K2EDTA tubes following their own protocols. For TCRbeta analysis, collaborators shipped samples as frozen whole blood, isolated PBMCs, or DNA extracted from either of those sample types. Of note for this clone: It lacks a known antigen. No base quality values were provided; no much bigger clone lies one nucleotide off.

CDR1 and CDR2, per the germline V gene, are SGHNT and YENEEA. The V end loses 5 bases and the J end loses 1 base, and a stretch of 8 bases separates them. Its CDR3 holds 13 amino acids, cysteine through phenylalanine. Kept here is only the CDR3 DNA, which spans 39 bases and is read in frame from base 1. TCRbeta CDR3 regions were amplified from genomic DNA using the immunoSEQ Assay, a bias-controlled multiplex PCR. Per the source publication's procedure: Nucleated cell counts per sample were estimated from amplification of reference gene primers within the assay. To quantify the absolute abundance of each unique TCRbeta CDR3 rearrangement, sequence reads were collapsed and filtered. For each sample, productive Simpson clonality was calculated by taking the square root of Simpson's diversity index across productive rearrangements. TCRdb holds this immuneACCESS table with in-frame rearrangements only. Some clones are missing; in checked studies, unresolved V genes explain under half, and the rest has no known cause. V and J calls and clone size are as listed in that table; D and trimming were resolved from the DNA. This sample has under 30,000 clones in its table, and approximately 80% of those were observed once. Almost 25% of the sample comes from the top ten.

Sequencing was performed on peripheral blood. The clonotype comes from a human donor in a cohort sampled during active COVID-19. The sequence is built from TRBV11-3 and TRBJ2-5, with a weak D call of TRBD1 (6 bases match). The nucleotides are TGTGCCAGCAGCCTCAGGGGCCAAGAGACCCAGTACTTC. The resulting protein is CASSLRGQETQYF.